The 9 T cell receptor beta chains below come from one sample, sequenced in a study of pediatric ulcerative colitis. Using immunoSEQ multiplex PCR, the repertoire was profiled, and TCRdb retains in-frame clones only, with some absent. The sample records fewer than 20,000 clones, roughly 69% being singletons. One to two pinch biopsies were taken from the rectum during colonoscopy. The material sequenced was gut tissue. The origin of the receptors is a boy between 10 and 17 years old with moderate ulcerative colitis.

In nucleotides, the CDR3 is TGTGCCAGCAGCTCGGGACAGCCGACCACTGAAGCTTTCTTT. Translated, it gives CASSSGQPTTEAFF. This chain joins TRBV5-4 and TRBJ1-1; 7 bases are shared with TRBD1. With 3 bases clipped from V and 4 bases from J, the junction kept 6 bases outside the gene matches. Per the germline V gene, CDR1 is SGHNT and CDR2 is YYREEE (reference sequence). This CDR3 has 14 residues.

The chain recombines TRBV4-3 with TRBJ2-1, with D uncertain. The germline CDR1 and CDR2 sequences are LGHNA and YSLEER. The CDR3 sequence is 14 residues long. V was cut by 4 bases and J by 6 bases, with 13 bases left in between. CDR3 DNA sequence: TGCGCCAGCAGCCCGAACCTCCCTAGCAATGAGCAGTTCTTC. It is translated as CASSPNLPSNEQFF.

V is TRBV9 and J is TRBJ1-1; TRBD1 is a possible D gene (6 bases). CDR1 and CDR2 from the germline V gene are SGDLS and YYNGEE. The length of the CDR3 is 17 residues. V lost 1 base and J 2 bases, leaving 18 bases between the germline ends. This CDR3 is CASSVFPPGQTNTEAFF. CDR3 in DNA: TGTGCCAGCAGCGTATTCCCACCGGGACAAACCAACACTGAAGCTTTCTTT.

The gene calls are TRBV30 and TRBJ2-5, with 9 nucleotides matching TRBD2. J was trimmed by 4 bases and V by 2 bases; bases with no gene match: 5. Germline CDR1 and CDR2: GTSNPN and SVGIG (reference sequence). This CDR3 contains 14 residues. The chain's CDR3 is CAWSLSGSRETQYF. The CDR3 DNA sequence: TGTGCCTGGAGTCTTAGCGGGAGTCGAGAGACCCAGTACTTC.

DNA for the CDR3: TGCGCCAGCAGCTTGGCCGCGCGGAACCAAGAGACCCAGTACTTC. It specifies CASSLAARNQETQYF. The rearrangement joins TRBV5-1 to TRBJ2-5; no clear D gene. Per the germline V gene, CDR1 is SGHRS and CDR2 is YFSETQ. Trimming removed 0 bases at V and 0 bases at J, with 9 bases between. This CDR3 comprises 15 residues.

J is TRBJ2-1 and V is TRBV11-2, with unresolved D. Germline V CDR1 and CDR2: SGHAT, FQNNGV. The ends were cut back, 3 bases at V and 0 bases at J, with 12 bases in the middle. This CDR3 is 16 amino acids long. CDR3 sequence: CASSLERKSSYNEQFF. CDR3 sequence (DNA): TGTGCCAGCAGCTTGGAGAGGAAGAGCTCCTACAATGAGCAGTTCTTC.

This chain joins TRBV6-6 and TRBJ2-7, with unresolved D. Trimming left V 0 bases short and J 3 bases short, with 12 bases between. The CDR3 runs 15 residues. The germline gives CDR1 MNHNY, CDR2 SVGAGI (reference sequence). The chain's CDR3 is CASSYSGSPNYEQYF. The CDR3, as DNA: TGTGCCAGCAGTTACTCGGGTTCACCCAACTACGAGCAGTACTTC.

The CDR3 nucleotides are TGTGCCAGCAGCCCGGGGTTTGACTATGGCTACACCTTC. It encodes CASSPGFDYGYTF. V and J are TRBV5-6 and TRBJ1-2, with D hard to call. Trimming took off 4 bases at V and 3 bases at J, with 10 bases between the two ends. The length of the CDR3 is 13 residues. Germline lookup yields CDR1 SGHDT and CDR2 YYEEEE.

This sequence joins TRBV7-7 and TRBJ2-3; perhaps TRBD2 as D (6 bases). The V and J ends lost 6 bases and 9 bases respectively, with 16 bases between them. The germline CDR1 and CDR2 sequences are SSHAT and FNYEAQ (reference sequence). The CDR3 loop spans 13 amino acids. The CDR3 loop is CASSRPGEGTQYF. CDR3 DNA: TGTGCCAGCAGTCGACCGGGGGAAGGGACGCAGTATTTT.